Below, 21 T cell receptor beta chains from the same sample are listed, as sequenced in a study of CD8+ T cells in alopecia areata. It was cDNA, reverse transcribed from extracted RNA, that served as the sequencing template. Produced via immunoSEQ multiplex PCR; TCRdb's table is partial and in-frame only. Of a few hundred thousand clones listed, 56% were seen once; the top ten hold about 5.3%. Sequenced material: CD8+ T cells sorted from blood. The receptors shown here come from a human donor in good health.

V gene TRBV30 combines with J gene TRBJ2-3, with 10 bases aligning to TRBD2. Germline V CDR1 and CDR2: GTSNPN, SVGIG (reference sequence). V shed 8 bases, J shed 4 bases, and the junction held 12 bases outside the gene matches. The CDR3 spans 15 residues. In DNA, the CDR3 is TGTGCCGGAGTGGGGATAGCGGGGGGCGCAGATACGCAGTATTTT. Translated, it gives CAGVGIAGGADTQYF.

There are a few counts of this clone. The chain recombines TRBV5-1 with TRBJ1-2, with 9 bases matching TRBD1. Germline CDR1 SGHRS, CDR2 YFSETQ. The J segment lost 3 bases and the V segment lost 5 bases, leaving 14 bases of the junction unmatched. The CDR3 is made up of 17 amino acids. The CDR3 region has the DNA TGCGCCAGCAGTTACACCGCTGGACAGGGGTCCCACTATGGCTACACCTTC. It codes for CASSYTAGQGSHYGYTF.

This clone was recorded a few times. CDR3 amino acids: CATSVDRAGNQPQHF. CDR3 nucleotides: TGTGCCACCAGCGTGGACAGGGCGGGCAATCAGCCCCAGCATTTT. V and J are TRBV15 and TRBJ1-5, with 8 bases that match TRBD1. CDR1 LNHNV and CDR2 YYDKDF come from the germline V gene (reference sequence). Trimming cost V 5 bases and J 2 bases; bases outside gene matches: 5. This CDR3 is built from 15 residues.

CDR3 loop: CASSSGLNNEKLFF. The CDR3 DNA follows: TGTGCCAGCAGTTCCGGACTGAATAATGAAAAACTGTTTTTT. The J gene is TRBJ1-4, the V gene TRBV6-5; D is unclear. The germline CDR1 and CDR2 sequences are MNHEY and SVGAGI. CDR3 length: 14 amino acids. V lost 4 bases, J lost 4 bases, and 10 bases lay in between.

This clone turned up a few times. The chain is built from TRBV6-6 and TRBJ2-7; 7 bases are shared with TRBD1. Germline V lookup: CDR1 MNHNY, CDR2 SVGAGI (reference sequence). This CDR3 comprises 16 residues. V gave up 0 bases and J gave up 1 base; unmatched junction bases: 6. The CDR3 bases are TGTGCCAGCAGTTACTCAATGACAGGGAGTTCCTACGAGCAGTACTTC. Encoded protein: CASSYSMTGSSYEQYF.

A few counts support this clone. V and J are TRBV5-5 and TRBJ1-2; tentative D call: TRBD1 (5 bases). Germline values: CDR1 SGHKS, CDR2 YYEKEE (reference sequence). The V gene lost 0 bases and the J gene lost 8 bases, with 8 bases spanning the gap. The CDR3 is 12 residues long. Written as DNA, the CDR3 is TGTGCCAGCAGCTTGGGAGGGGACGGCTACACCTTC. This encodes CASSLGGDGYTF.

There are a few counts of this clone. The chain has TRBV5-6 and TRBJ2-7, with a tentative D call TRBD1 (5 bases). Germline V gene data show CDR1 as SGHDT and CDR2 as YYEEEE. V was trimmed by 4 bases and J by 1 base, leaving 9 bases between them. The CDR3 runs 13 residues. The CDR3 region is CASSPTVSYEQYF. CDR3 nucleotides: TGTGCCAGCAGCCCGACAGTATCCTACGAGCAGTACTTC.

A word on this clone: One end of the junction varies from germline; a read error may be responsible. The chain links TRBV29-1 to TRBJ1-1; the D gene is possibly TRBD1 (6 bases). The CDR3 covers 15 residues. The germline V gene encodes CDR1 SQVTM and CDR2 ANQGSEA. The chain's CDR3 is CSVEGSGGSITEAFF. CDR3 coding DNA: TGCAGCGTCGAAGGGTCCGGGGGCTCGATCACTGAAGCTTTCTTT.

The chain recombines TRBV30 with TRBJ1-2, with 7 nucleotides matching TRBD1. The trim removed 1 base at V and 2 bases at J, leaving 7 bases unmatched. CDR1 is GTSNPN, CDR2 SVGIG, per germline (reference sequence). This CDR3 is built from 15 residues. The CDR3 DNA is TGTGCCTGGAGTGCGACAGGGTCTGCGAACTATGGCTACACCTTC. It specifies CAWSATGSANYGYTF.

This rearrangement joins TRBV7-9 to TRBJ2-3; D ambiguous. The V gene lost 3 bases and the J gene lost 2 bases, with 6 bases spanning the gap. The CDR3 is 13 amino acids. In germline, CDR1 is SEHNR, CDR2 FQNEAQ (reference sequence). In DNA, the CDR3 is TGTGCCAGCAGCTTTGTCTCCACAGATACGCAGTATTTT. Translated, it gives CASSFVSTDTQYF. Combining the CDR3 with reference TRBV7-9 and TRBJ2-3 gives the whole variable domain DTGVSQNPRHKITKRGQNVTFRCDPISEHNRLYWYRQTLGQGPEFLTYFQNEAQLEKSRLLSDRFSAERPKGSFSTLEIQRTEQGDSAMYLCASSFVSTDTQYFGPGTRLTVL.

This rearrangement joins TRBV29-1 to TRBJ2-7; 7 positions agree with TRBD1. J was trimmed by 6 bases and V by 2 bases; bases with no gene match: 1. The CDR3 has 11 amino acids. Germline values: CDR1 SQVTM, CDR2 ANQGSEA. CDR3 protein: CSVEPGGEQYF. In DNA form, the CDR3 reads TGCAGCGTTGAACCAGGGGGCGAGCAGTACTTC.

The CDR3: CASSSIPAGTYEQYF. CDR3 bases: TGTGCCAGCAGCTCGATTCCAGCGGGAACCTACGAGCAGTACTTC. The chain has TRBV7-6 and TRBJ2-7; 7 bases are shared with TRBD2. The CDR3 is 15 amino acids. With V trimmed by 4 bases and J by 2 bases, 8 bases remained unmatched. CDR1 is SGHVS and CDR2 is FNYEAQ in the germline V gene.

The chain joins TRBV4-1 to TRBJ2-7; D gene unclear. Trimming took 0 bases from V and 3 from J, leaving 9 bases between them. The CDR3 is made up of 14 amino acids. CDR1 MGHRA and CDR2 YSYEKL come from the germline V gene. The CDR3 bases are TGCGCCAGCAGCCAAGACGAGAGGAGCTACGAGCAGTACTTC. It codes for CASSQDERSYEQYF.

The V gene is TRBV27, the J gene TRBJ2-1, with D possibly called TRBD1 or TRBD2 (6 bases each). The CDR3 is made up of 17 amino acids. The V gene's germline CDR1 is MNHEY and CDR2 SMNVEV (reference sequence). Trimming took off 1 base at V and 3 bases at J, with 16 bases between the two ends. The CDR3 region has the DNA TGTGCCAGCAGTTTATATCCGACGGGGGCAATCTACAATGAGCAGTTCTTC. It translates to CASSLYPTGAIYNEQFF.

In its sample, this clone was seen a few times. V and J are TRBV5-4 and TRBJ1-3; D is unclear. Trimming left V 4 bases short and J 0 bases short, with 8 bases between. From germline, CDR1 is SGHNT and CDR2 YYREEE (reference sequence). CDR3 size: 14 residues. The CDR3 DNA sequence: TGTGCCAGCAGCCTCAACCCCTCTGGAAACACCATATATTTT. This gives the protein CASSLNPSGNTIYF.

This CDR3 reads CSVTGGTSGNTIYF. CDR3 DNA: TGCAGCGTCACAGGGGGCACAAGTGGAAACACCATATATTTT. This chain links TRBV29-1 with TRBJ1-3, with TRBD1 matching over 9 bases. The CDR3 is made up of 14 amino acids. Trimming removed 6 bases from V and 3 bases from J; junction bases left unmatched: 6. Germline CDR1 SQVTM, CDR2 ANQGSEA.

This clone was recorded only once. Other DNA sequences of this sample code for an identical CDR3. The rearrangement uses TRBV29-1 and TRBJ2-7, with 8 bases lining up with TRBD1. CDR3 length equals 12 residues. From germline, CDR1 is SQVTM and CDR2 ANQGSEA. V lost 4 bases to trimming and J lost 4 bases; unmatched junction nucleotides: 3. CDR3 protein: CSVGTGSYEQYF. The CDR3 bases are TGCAGCGTTGGGACAGGGAGTTACGAGCAGTACTTC.

This chain uses TRBV15 with TRBJ1-5; TRBD1 might be the D (5 bases). The germline gives CDR1 LNHNV, CDR2 YYDKDF (reference sequence). The V and J ends lost 0 bases and 7 bases respectively, with 13 bases between them. CDR3 length: 15 amino acids. CDR3 amino acids: CATSRERIGDQPQHF. CDR3 nucleotide sequence: TGTGCCACCAGCAGAGAAAGGATCGGGGACCAGCCCCAGCATTTT.

The rearrangement links TRBV13 to TRBJ1-2, with D possibly matching TRBD1 (6 bases). The CDR3 is 14 residues long. V was clipped by 2 bases and J by 4 bases, with 11 bases between them. Germline loops: CDR1 PRHDT, CDR2 FYEKMQ (reference sequence). The CDR3 DNA sequence: TGTGCCAGCAGCTTATTGGACAGCCTCTATGGCTACACCTTC. Translated: CASSLLDSLYGYTF.

The chain carries TRBV19 and TRBJ2-5; weak D call: TRBD2 (5 bases). The CDR3 covers 13 residues. The germline V gene encodes CDR1 LNHDA and CDR2 SQIVND (reference sequence). V was trimmed by 3 bases and J by 3 bases, leaving 8 bases between them. The CDR3 coding sequence is TGTGCCAGTAGTATTTACGGGAAAGAGACCCAGTACTTC. Its translation: CASSIYGKETQYF.

This rearrangement joins TRBV5-6 to TRBJ1-1; TRBD1 aligns across 8 bases. The CDR3 length is 13 residues. Trimming removed 2 bases from V and 4 bases from J; junction bases left unmatched: 1. Per the germline V gene, CDR1 is SGHDT and CDR2 is YYEEEE. DNA of the CDR3: TGTGCCAGCAGCTTCACAGGGGGCACTGAAGCTTTCTTT. This gives the protein CASSFTGGTEAFF. The whole variable domain, remainder taken from reference TRBV5-6 and TRBJ1-1, is DAGVTQSPTHLIKTRGQQVTLRCSPKSGHDTVSWYQQALGQGPQFIFQYYEEEERQRGNFPDRFSGHQFPNYSSELNVNALLLGDSALYLCASSFTGGTEAFFGQGTRLTVV.